This T cell receptor beta chain came from a study of cytomegalovirus exposure and HLA in healthy donors. The study's findings and limits: Among the sequence variants, a highly shared cluster was likely an artifact of sequencing. Earlier results showed most TCR beta V segments being productive about 87% or about 30% of the time. As a later analysis revealed, the rate of TCR association differed by HLA locus, with DRB1 most and HLA-C fewest.

As concerns this clone: Its antigen is currently unknown.

Primers for the PCR totalled 60 Vbeta and 13 Jbeta. Profiling relied on immunoSEQ multiplex PCR, and the TCRdb table lists in-frame clones only, not all of them. The sample lists roughly 150,000 clones; 70% to 90% were seen once. V trimming: 3 bases; J trimming: 3 bases; junction bases outside the gene matches: 5. The V gene's germline CDR1 is SGHRS and CDR2 YFSETQ. CDR3 size: 14 residues. The sample was PBMCs. The sequence was collected from a male donor in good health and CMV-seronegative. This rearrangement joins TRBV5-1 to TRBJ1-1; TRBD1 matches at 7 bases. The CDR3 loop is CASSSGQLDTEAFF. The CDR3 nucleotides read TGCGCCAGCAGCTCGGGACAGCTTGACACTGAAGCTTTCTTT.